The clone carrying this TCR beta chain occurred once. The source of the sample is a study of PD-1 blockade in classical Hodgkin lymphoma. In every patient, relapse followed autologous stem cell transplantation, while exposure to brentuximab vedotin differed. Profiled with immunoSEQ multiplex PCR; TCRdb holds only in-frame clones, not every one. The table lists some 96,000 clones, roughly 76% of them singletons. Trimming stripped 8 bases from V and 0 bases from J, with 19 bases between. Germline values: CDR1 MDHEN, CDR2 SYDVKM. The CDR3 has 16 residues. This rearrangement joins TRBV28 to TRBJ1-1; D is uncertain. This sequence was found in a human donor with classical Hodgkin lymphoma. The material was peripheral blood mononuclear cells (PBMCs), obtained before the second cycle of nivolumab. CDR3 DNA sequence: TGTGCCAGCCCACCCTCCCCCGGCAGAATGAACACTGAAGCTTTCTTT. Its translation is CASPPSPGRMNTEAFF. The full variable domain, its missing parts supplied by reference TRBV28 and TRBJ1-1, is DVKVTQSSRYLVKRTGEKVFLECVQDMDHENMFWYRQDPGLGLRLIYFSYDVKMKEKGDIPEGYSVSREKKERFSLILESASTNQTSMYLCASPPSPGRMNTEAFFGQGTRLTVV.